A single sample gave rise to the 25 T cell receptor beta chains below, sequenced in a study of blood T cell repertoires in COVID-19. The method was immunoSEQ multiplex PCR; TCRdb's version includes in-frame clones alone and lacks a portion of them. The data contain about 25,000 clones, roughly 91% of them singletons. The sample consisted of peripheral blood. The receptor source for this set is a man aged 45-65 years with active COVID-19.

The J gene is TRBJ2-1, the V gene TRBV5-1; 7 bases line up with TRBD1. Germline trimming cut 1 base from V and 5 bases from J; bases unmatched to any gene: 3. The germline V gene has CDR1 SGHRS and CDR2 YFSETQ. The CDR3 is 14 residues long. CDR3: CASSLWTGNNEQFF. CDR3 nucleotide sequence: TGCGCCAGCAGCTTGTGGACAGGCAACAATGAGCAGTTCTTC.

The CDR3 nucleotides are TGTGCCAGTAGGCTAGCGTCGTGGGGAGAGACCCAGTACTTC. Protein product: CASRLASWGETQYF. The chain has TRBV19 and TRBJ2-5; perhaps TRBD2 as D (6 bases). Germline V CDR1 and CDR2: LNHDA, SQIVND (reference sequence). CDR3 length: 14 amino acids. Trimming removed 6 bases from V and 4 bases from J, with 15 bases in between. The full variable domain, in which reference TRBV19 and TRBJ2-5 provide the parts outside the CDR3, is DGGITQSPKYLFRKEGQNVTLSCEQNLNHDAMYWYRQDPGQGLRLIYYSQIVNDFQKGDIAEGYSVSREKKESFPLTVTSAQKNPTAFYLCASRLASWGETQYFGPGTRLLVL.

The CDR3 is CASSLTKNTEAFF. The CDR3 DNA reads as TGTGCCAGCAGTCTCACTAAGAACACTGAAGCTTTCTTT. The chain has TRBV14 and TRBJ1-1; D is ambiguous. The germline V gene has CDR1 SGHDN and CDR2 FVKESK. The CDR3 covers 13 residues. V was shortened by 6 bases and J by 1 base, with 9 bases between the two germline ends.

The genes are TRBV9 and TRBJ2-3, with a tentative D call TRBD2 (6 bases). V dropped 5 bases and J dropped 2 bases, with 12 bases sitting between them. The CDR3 is made up of 14 amino acids. Germline CDR1 reads SGDLS; CDR2 reads YYNGEE. CDR3 DNA sequence: TGTGCCAGCAGGGCGGGACGCCACACAGATACGCAGTATTTT. It specifies CASRAGRHTDTQYF.

The chain couples TRBV6-1 to TRBJ1-6; a weak D match, TRBD1 (6 bases). Germline assignment: CDR1 MNHNS and CDR2 SASEGT. The CDR3 contains 15 residues. Between the trimmed V and J ends, which lost 3 bases and 7 bases, there was a span of 13 bases. The CDR3 region is CASSDNRVRNSPLHF. In DNA, the CDR3 is TGTGCCAGCAGTGACAACAGGGTCCGGAATTCACCCCTCCACTTT.

The rearrangement joins TRBV2 to TRBJ2-2, with TRBD1 as a possible D gene (5 bases). V was trimmed by 1 base and J by 0 bases, leaving 9 bases between them. Per germline, CDR1 SNHLY and CDR2 FYNNEI. CDR3 size: 16 residues. In DNA form, the CDR3 reads TGTGCCAGCAGTGAAGTGGTGACAGCGAACACCGGGGAGCTGTTTTTT. Residues: CASSEVVTANTGELFF.

J is TRBJ1-2 and V is TRBV11-2; 8 positions match TRBD1. J lost 10 bases, V lost 4 bases, and 11 bases had no gene match. Germline values: CDR1 SGHAT, CDR2 FQNNGV. The CDR3 contains 14 residues. CDR3 bases: TGTGCCAGCAGCTCAACAGGGGGAGCCATCGACTACACCTTC. Translated: CASSSTGGAIDYTF.

This chain links TRBV28 with TRBJ1-3, with D uncertain. V was shortened by 6 bases and J by 0 bases, with 9 bases between the two germline ends. Germline CDR1 is MDHEN and CDR2 is SYDVKM. This CDR3 has 14 amino acids. CDR3 nucleotide sequence: TGTGCCAGCAGAGACTGGAGCTCTGGAAACACCATATATTTT. Amino acids: CASRDWSSGNTIYF.

This clone was recorded once. The chain joins TRBV3-1 (or the pseudogene TRBV3-2) to TRBJ2-1, with 12 bases matching TRBD2. This CDR3 contains 15 residues. V lost 8 bases to trimming and J lost 7 bases; unmatched junction nucleotides: 9. Germline CDR1 LGHDT, CDR2 YNNKEL (reference sequence). The CDR3 region has the DNA TGTGCCAGCCGACTAGCGGGAGAGATGTTGAATGAGCAGTTCTTC. Its protein is CASRLAGEMLNEQFF.

CDR3 sequence reads: CASSDRLGAGVDTQYF. The CDR3 nucleotides are TGTGCCAGCAGTGACCGGCTCGGAGCGGGAGTAGATACGCAGTATTTT. V usage is TRBV2 and J usage is TRBJ2-3; 8 positions agree with TRBD2. The CDR3 contains 16 residues. Germline CDR1 and CDR2: SNHLY and FYNNEI. V dropped 3 bases and J dropped 5; count of bases not matched to a gene: 10. Full variable domain (rest looked up from reference TRBV2 and TRBJ2-3): EPEVTQTPSHQVTQMGQEVILRCVPISNHLYFYWYRQILGQKVEFLVSFYNNEISEKSEIFDDQFSVERPDGSNFTLKIRSTKLEDSAMYFCASSDRLGAGVDTQYFGPGTRLTVL.

The chain uses TRBV6-6 and TRBJ2-7; 9 bases fit TRBD2. V lost 0 bases, J lost 1 base, and 4 bases stayed unmatched. The CDR3 extends over 16 amino acids. CDR1 is MNHNY, CDR2 SVGAGI, per germline (reference sequence). The DNA of the CDR3 is TGTGCCAGCAGTTACTCTAGGACTAGCGCTTCCTACGAGCAGTACTTC. Translation gives CASSYSRTSASYEQYF.

This clone was found once. The CDR3 DNA reads TGTGCCTGGAGTGGAGCGGGAGGGACGAACACCGGGGAGCTGTTTTTT. Its translation: CAWSGAGGTNTGELFF. The chain has TRBV30 and TRBJ2-2, with 10 bases matching TRBD2. Germline V gene sequence: CDR1 GTSNPN, CDR2 SVGIG (reference sequence). Trimming removed 1 base from V and 0 bases from J; junction bases left unmatched: 2. This CDR3 is built from 16 residues.

DNA for the CDR3: TGCGCCAGCAGAGCGGCCCCGACGGTGGAATCGTCCGAGCAGTACGTC. Translation gives CASRAAPTVESSEQYV. The V call is TRBV5-1, the J call TRBJ2-7; TRBD2 is a possible D gene (5 bases). The germline V gene encodes CDR1 SGHRS and CDR2 YFSETQ. The CDR3 covers 16 residues. Between the trimmed V and J ends, which lost 5 bases and 6 bases, there was a span of 24 bases.

The chain employs TRBV2 and TRBJ1-5; no definite D call. Trimming took off 7 bases at V and 1 base at J, with 20 bases between the two ends. This CDR3 spans 17 amino acids. CDR1 is SNHLY and CDR2 is FYNNEI in the germline V gene. The CDR3 bases are TGTGCCAGCACCATAGCGTTGGGAGGAGGAAGCAATCAGCCCCAGCATTTT. Protein: CASTIALGGGSNQPQHF.

V is TRBV6-4 and J is TRBJ2-1, with 14 bases fitting TRBD2. Germline assignment: CDR1 MRHNA and CDR2 SNTAGT. V shed 5 bases, J shed 4 bases, and the junction held 7 bases outside the gene matches. CDR3 length equals 17 residues. CDR3: CASSKTSGGARYNEQFF. The CDR3, as DNA: TGTGCCAGCAGTAAGACTAGCGGGGGGGCCCGTTACAATGAGCAGTTCTTC.

The chain carries TRBV24-1 and TRBJ2-3; TRBD2 aligns across 12 bases. CDR3 length: 16 residues. CDR1 and CDR2 (germline): KGHDR, SFDVKD. The V and J ends lost 4 bases and 3 bases, in that order; junction bases with no gene match: 4. The CDR3 nucleotides are TGTGCCACCAGTGACTTAGGACTAGCGGGAACAGATACGCAGTATTTT. The encoded protein is CATSDLGLAGTDTQYF.

This chain uses TRBV28 with TRBJ2-7, with 8 positions matching TRBD2. With 6 bases clipped from V and 0 bases from J, the junction kept 7 bases outside the gene matches. The CDR3 totals 15 residues. In germline, CDR1 is MDHEN, CDR2 SYDVKM. The CDR3 nucleotides read TGTGCCAGCAGCCCGGGACTAGGCAACTCCTACGAGCAGTACTTC. It specifies CASSPGLGNSYEQYF.

This CDR3 reads CASSFSDAQGGNFF. In nucleotides, the CDR3 is TGTGCCAGCAGCTTTTCAGACGCCCAGGGCGGAAATTTCTTT. This chain uses TRBV7-8 with TRBJ1-1; tentatively, D is TRBD1 (5 bases). Per the germline V gene, CDR1 is SGHVS and CDR2 is FQNEAQ. This CDR3 is 14 amino acids long. Trimming removed 3 bases from V and 13 bases from J, with 21 bases in between.

This clone was seen just once. The chain combines TRBV19 with TRBJ1-1; a possible D gene is TRBD1 (5 bases). The CDR3 runs to 13 residues. Germline V CDR1 and CDR2: LNHDA, SQIVND (reference sequence). Between the trimmed V and J ends, which lost 3 bases and 10 bases, there was a span of 15 bases. The CDR3 sequence: CASSIQGGQRAFF. Here the CDR3 DNA reads TGTGCCAGTAGTATCCAGGGAGGTCAAAGAGCTTTCTTT.

This clone has just one count. The chain employs TRBV6-6 and TRBJ2-7, with 7 bases identical to TRBD1. The germline V gene encodes CDR1 MNHNY and CDR2 SVGAGI (reference sequence). Germline trimming cut 4 bases from V and 4 bases from J; bases unmatched to any gene: 7. CDR3 length: 14 residues. For the CDR3, the DNA is TGTGCCAGCAGTTCCTCGGGACAGAATTACGAGCAGTACGTC. Translated: CASSSSGQNYEQYV.

A few counts support this clone. The chain recombines TRBV2 with TRBJ1-6, with 9 nucleotides matching TRBD1. This CDR3 spans 14 amino acids. V shed 2 bases, J shed 10 bases, and the junction held 3 bases outside the gene matches. Germline CDR1 reads SNHLY; CDR2 reads FYNNEI. CDR3 nucleotides: TGTGCCAGCAGTGAAAGGACAGGGGTCTCACCCCTCCACTTT. This encodes CASSERTGVSPLHF.

This clone was recorded only once. This chain uses TRBV18 with TRBJ2-7; a weak D match, TRBD1 (5 bases). In germline, CDR1 is KGHSH, CDR2 LQKENI. The CDR3 totals 14 residues. V was pared by 0 bases and J by 4 bases, with 10 bases between. The CDR3 nucleotides read TGTGCCAGCTCACCACCGCAGGGTTTATACGAGCAGTACTTC. This gives the protein CASSPPQGLYEQYF.

CDR3 in DNA: TGTGCCAGCAGCCTACAAATAGCGGGAAGGACAGATACGCAGTATTTT. Amino acids: CASSLQIAGRTDTQYF. The chain carries TRBV6-2 or TRBV6-3 and TRBJ2-3; 8 nucleotides agree with TRBD2. Germline V gene sequence: CDR1 MNHEY, CDR2 SVGEGT. Germline trimming cut 6 bases from V and 3 bases from J; bases unmatched to any gene: 11. The CDR3 sequence is 16 residues long.

J is TRBJ2-2 and V is TRBV7-9, with 7 bases identical to TRBD1. From germline, CDR1 is SEHNR and CDR2 FQNEAQ (reference sequence). CDR3 length: 15 residues. V dropped 7 bases and J dropped 7; count of bases not matched to a gene: 12. The CDR3 here is CASTPTGVSGGELFF. The CDR3 nucleotides read TGTGCCAGCACCCCAACAGGGGTATCTGGCGGGGAGCTGTTTTTT.

The chain uses TRBV6-2 or TRBV6-3 and TRBJ1-3, with TRBD1 matching over 7 bases. Unmatched junction bases numbered 5, after V lost 6 bases and J lost 0 bases. The CDR3 has 15 residues. Per germline, CDR1 MNHEY and CDR2 SVGEGT. The CDR3 nucleotides are TGTGCCAGCAGCGACAGGGTGAACTCTGGAAACACCATATATTTT. This sequence encodes CASSDRVNSGNTIYF.